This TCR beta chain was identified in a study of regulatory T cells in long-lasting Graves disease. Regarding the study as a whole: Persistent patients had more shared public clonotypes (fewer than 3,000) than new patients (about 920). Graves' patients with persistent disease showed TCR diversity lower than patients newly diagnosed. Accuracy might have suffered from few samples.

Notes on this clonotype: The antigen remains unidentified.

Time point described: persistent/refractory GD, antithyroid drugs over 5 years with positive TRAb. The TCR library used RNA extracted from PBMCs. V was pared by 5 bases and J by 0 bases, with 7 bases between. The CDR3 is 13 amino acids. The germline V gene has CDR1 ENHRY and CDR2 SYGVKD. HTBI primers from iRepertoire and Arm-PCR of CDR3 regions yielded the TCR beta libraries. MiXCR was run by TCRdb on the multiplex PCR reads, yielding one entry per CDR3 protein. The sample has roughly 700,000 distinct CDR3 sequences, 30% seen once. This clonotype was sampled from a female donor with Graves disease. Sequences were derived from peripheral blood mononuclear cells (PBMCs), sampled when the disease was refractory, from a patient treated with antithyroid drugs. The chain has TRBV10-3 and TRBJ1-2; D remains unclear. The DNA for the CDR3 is TGTGCCATCAGTTTAAAACCTAACTATGGCTACACCTTC. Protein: CAISLKPNYGYTF.